This TCR beta chain was sequenced for a study of blood T cell repertoires in COVID-19. Overall study context: Nucleic acid was either cDNA or gDNA, and it came from T cells, B-cell-depleted T cells, or PBMCs.

From germline, CDR1 is SEHNR and CDR2 FQNEAQ (reference sequence). The CDR3 loop spans 14 amino acids. Between the trimmed V and J ends, which lost 5 bases and 4 bases, there was a span of 12 bases. Under the authors' procedure: Reference gene primer amplification gave nucleated cell count estimates. Data came from immunoSEQ multiplex PCR; TCRdb stores just in-frame clones and leaves some out. V, J and clone size reflect that table, while D and trimming were determined from the DNA. The sample yields 250,000 to 350,000 clones, roughly 86% seen once. The chain carries TRBV7-9 and TRBJ1-3; D is undetermined. The specimen sequenced was peripheral blood. The source is a woman aged 25 to 39 with COVID-19, enrolled during active disease. The CDR3 DNA follows: TGTGCCAGCAGCCCATCTCAGGCAGGAAACACCATATATTTT. Translated: CASSPSQAGNTIYF.